This entry describes one T cell receptor beta chain. Its antigen is currently unknown. Libraries for TCR beta were made by quantitative 5'-RACE with molecular barcodes. TCRdb ran MiXCR on the 5' RACE reads and lists one entry per CDR3 protein. The table records about 320,000 distinct CDR3 sequences, approximately 10% of them present only once. The sample originates from a study of CD8 T cells in ankylosing spondylitis. Whole-study results and caveats: According to the report, clones linked to the disease were significantly enriched in matched synovial fluid samples taken from ankylosing spondylitis patients. What appeared characteristic of ankylosing spondylitis blood was a TCR beta motif of seven to nine highly homologous variants. Reports of some motif variants in reactive arthritis synovial fluid and blood predate this one.

V was cut by 3 bases and J by 4 bases, with 15 bases left in between. The CDR3 runs 15 residues. Germline CDR1 reads LNHDA; CDR2 reads SQIVND (reference sequence). Source material: blood, either unsorted or a sorted T cell fraction (not recorded which). The receptor was isolated from a female donor with ankylosing spondylitis or in good health (not recorded which). The chain couples TRBV19 to TRBJ1-2; tentative D call: TRBD1 (5 bases). The CDR3 DNA sequence: TGTGCCAGTAGTATTCAGTCGACAGTGGCCTATGGCTACACCTTC. Residues: CASSIQSTVAYGYTF.